This T cell receptor beta chain comes out of a study of radiotherapy plus CTLA-4 blockade in lung cancer. This CDR3 spans 12 amino acids. CDR1 is SGHNT and CDR2 is YYREEE in the germline V gene (reference sequence). The junction had 0 bases not matched to a gene; V was cut back by 2 bases and J by 5 bases. Repertoires were generated with immunoSEQ multiplex PCR, while TCRdb's copy carries only in-frame clones and drops some. This sample has 50,000 to 65,000 clones, with approximately 84% found just once. This TCR was recovered from a human donor with non-small cell lung cancer whose response to radiotherapy plus ipilimumab could not be evaluated. This material consisted of peripheral blood, taken from a patient treated with radiotherapy plus ipilimumab. The V and J genes are TRBV5-4 and TRBJ2-5, with TRBD2 identical over 7 bases. The CDR3 is CASSFGGETQYF. In DNA form, the CDR3 reads TGTGCCAGCAGCTTCGGGGGGGAGACCCAGTACTTC.